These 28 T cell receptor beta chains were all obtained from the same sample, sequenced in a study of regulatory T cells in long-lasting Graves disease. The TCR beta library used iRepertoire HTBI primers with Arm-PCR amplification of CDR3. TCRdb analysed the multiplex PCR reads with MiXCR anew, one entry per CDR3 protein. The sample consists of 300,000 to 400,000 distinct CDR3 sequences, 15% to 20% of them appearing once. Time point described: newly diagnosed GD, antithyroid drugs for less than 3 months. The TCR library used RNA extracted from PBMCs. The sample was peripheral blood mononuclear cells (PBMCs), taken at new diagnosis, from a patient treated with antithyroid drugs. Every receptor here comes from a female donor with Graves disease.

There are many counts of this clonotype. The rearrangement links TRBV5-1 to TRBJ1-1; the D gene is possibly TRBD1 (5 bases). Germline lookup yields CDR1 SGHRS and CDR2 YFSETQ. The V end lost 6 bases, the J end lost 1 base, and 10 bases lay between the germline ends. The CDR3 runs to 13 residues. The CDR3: CASTIGGNTEAFF. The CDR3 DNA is TGCGCCAGCACAATCGGGGGGAACACTGAAGCTTTCTTT. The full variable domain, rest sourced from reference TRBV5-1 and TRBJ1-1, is KAGVTQTPRYLIKTRGQQVTLSCSPISGHRSVSWYQQTPGQGLQFLFEYFSETQRNKGNFPGRFSGRQFSNSRSEMNVSTLELGDSALYLCASTIGGNTEAFFGQGTRLTVV.

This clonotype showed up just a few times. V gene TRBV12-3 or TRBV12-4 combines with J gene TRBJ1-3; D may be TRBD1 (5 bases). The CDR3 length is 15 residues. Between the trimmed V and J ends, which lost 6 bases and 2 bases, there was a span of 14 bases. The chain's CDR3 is CASRRLQGAGNTIYF. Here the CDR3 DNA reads TGTGCCAGCAGGCGACTCCAGGGAGCTGGAAACACCATATATTTT.

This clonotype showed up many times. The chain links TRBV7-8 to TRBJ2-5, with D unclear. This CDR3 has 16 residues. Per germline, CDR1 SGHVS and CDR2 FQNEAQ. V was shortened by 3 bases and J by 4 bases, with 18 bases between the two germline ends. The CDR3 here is CASSFPVPEMTETQYF. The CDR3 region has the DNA TGTGCCAGCAGCTTTCCCGTCCCAGAGATGACAGAGACCCAGTACTTC.

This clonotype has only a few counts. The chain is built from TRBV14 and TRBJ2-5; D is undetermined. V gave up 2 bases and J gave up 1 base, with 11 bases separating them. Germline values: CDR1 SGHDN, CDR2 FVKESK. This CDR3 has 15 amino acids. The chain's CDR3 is CASSQSLGLQETQYF. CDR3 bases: TGTGCCAGCAGCCAATCCCTGGGCCTCCAAGAGACCCAGTACTTC.

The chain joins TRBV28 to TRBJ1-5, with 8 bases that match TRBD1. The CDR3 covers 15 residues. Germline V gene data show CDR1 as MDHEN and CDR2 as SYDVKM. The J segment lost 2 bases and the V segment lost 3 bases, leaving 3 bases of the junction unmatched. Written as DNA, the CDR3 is TGTGCCAGCAGTTTCCCAGGGGGCGGCAATCAGCCCCAGCATTTT. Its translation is CASSFPGGGNQPQHF.

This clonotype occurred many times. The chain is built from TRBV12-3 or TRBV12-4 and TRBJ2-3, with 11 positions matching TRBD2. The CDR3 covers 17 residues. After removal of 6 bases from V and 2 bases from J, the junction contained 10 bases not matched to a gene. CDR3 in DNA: TGTGCCAGCAGCCCCGGACTAGCGGGCCCCTACACAGATACGCAGTATTTT. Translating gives CASSPGLAGPYTDTQYF.

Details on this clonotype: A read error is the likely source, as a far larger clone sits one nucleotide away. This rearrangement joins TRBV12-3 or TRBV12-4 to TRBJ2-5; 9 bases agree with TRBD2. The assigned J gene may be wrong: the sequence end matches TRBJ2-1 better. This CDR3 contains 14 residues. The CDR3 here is CASLGAGGPDEQFF. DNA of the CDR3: TGTGCCAGTCTCGGGGCGGGAGGGCCCGATGAGCAGTTCTTC.

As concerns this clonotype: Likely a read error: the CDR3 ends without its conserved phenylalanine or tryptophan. The CDR3 protein is CASSRSPGLPDEQYY. In DNA form, the CDR3 reads TGTGCCAGCAGCCGGTCACCGGGACTCCCAGACGAGCAGTACTAC. This chain connects TRBV3-1 to TRBJ2-7, with D perhaps matching TRBD2 (6 bases). CDR1 is LGHDT, CDR2 YNNKEL, per germline (reference sequence). Deletions cut 4 bases from V and 5 bases from J, with 18 bases between. The CDR3 extends over 15 amino acids.

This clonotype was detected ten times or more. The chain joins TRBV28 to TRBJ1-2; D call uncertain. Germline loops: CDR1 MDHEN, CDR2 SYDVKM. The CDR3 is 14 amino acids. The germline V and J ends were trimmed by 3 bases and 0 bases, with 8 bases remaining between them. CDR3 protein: CASSLIGPNYGYTF. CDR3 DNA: TGTGCCAGCAGTTTGATAGGACCTAACTATGGCTACACCTTC.

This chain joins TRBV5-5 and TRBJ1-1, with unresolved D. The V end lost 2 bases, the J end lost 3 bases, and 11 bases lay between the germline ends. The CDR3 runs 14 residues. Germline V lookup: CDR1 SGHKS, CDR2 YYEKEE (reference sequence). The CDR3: CASSFRWEDTEAFF. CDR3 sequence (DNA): TGTGCCAGCAGCTTCCGTTGGGAGGACACTGAAGCTTTCTTT.

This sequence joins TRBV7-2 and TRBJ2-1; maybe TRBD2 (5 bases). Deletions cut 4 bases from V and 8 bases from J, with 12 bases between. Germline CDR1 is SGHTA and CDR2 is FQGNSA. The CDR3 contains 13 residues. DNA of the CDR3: TGTGCCAGCAGCTCTAGCAGCGACGATGAGCAGTTCTTC. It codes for CASSSSSDDEQFF.

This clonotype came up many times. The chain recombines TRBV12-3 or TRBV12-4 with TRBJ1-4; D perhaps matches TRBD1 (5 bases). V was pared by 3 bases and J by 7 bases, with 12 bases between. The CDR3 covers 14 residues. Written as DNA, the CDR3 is TGTGCCAGCAGTTTGGGCGAGGGGAGTGAAAAACTGTTTTTT. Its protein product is CASSLGEGSEKLFF.

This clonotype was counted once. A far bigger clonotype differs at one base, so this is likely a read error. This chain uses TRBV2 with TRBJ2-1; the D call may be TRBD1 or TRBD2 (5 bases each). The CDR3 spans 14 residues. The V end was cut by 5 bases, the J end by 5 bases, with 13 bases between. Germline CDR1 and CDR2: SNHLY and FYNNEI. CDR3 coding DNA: TGTGCCAGCAGTCGTCCTCGGGACCACAATGAGCAGTTCTTC. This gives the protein CASSRPRDHNEQFF.

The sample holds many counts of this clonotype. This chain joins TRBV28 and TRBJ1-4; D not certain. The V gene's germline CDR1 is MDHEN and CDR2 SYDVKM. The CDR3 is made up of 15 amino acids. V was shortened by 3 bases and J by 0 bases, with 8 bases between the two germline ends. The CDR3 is CASSFGITTNEKLFF. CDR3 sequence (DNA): TGTGCCAGCAGTTTCGGCATTACAACTAATGAAAAACTGTTTTTT.

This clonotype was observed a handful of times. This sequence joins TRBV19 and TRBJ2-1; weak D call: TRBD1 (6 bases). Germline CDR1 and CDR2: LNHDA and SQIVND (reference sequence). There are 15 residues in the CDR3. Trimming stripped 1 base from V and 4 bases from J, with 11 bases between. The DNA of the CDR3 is TGTGCCAGTAGTATAGGGGCAGGGGCGTACAATGAGCAGTTCTTC. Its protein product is CASSIGAGAYNEQFF.

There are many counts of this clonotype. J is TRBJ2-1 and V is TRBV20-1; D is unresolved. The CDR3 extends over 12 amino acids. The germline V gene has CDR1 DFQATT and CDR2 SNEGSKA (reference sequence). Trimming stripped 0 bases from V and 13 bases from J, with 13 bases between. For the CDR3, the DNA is TGCAGTGCTAGAGAAGTGTCAACCTCTCAGTTCTTC. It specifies CSAREVSTSQFF.

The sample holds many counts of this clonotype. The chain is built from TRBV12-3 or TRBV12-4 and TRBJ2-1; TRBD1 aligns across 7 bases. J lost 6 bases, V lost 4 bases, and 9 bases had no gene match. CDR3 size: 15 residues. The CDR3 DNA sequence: TGTGCCAGCAGTTCCACCGGGACAGATGGCAATGAGCAGTTCTTC. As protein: CASSSTGTDGNEQFF.

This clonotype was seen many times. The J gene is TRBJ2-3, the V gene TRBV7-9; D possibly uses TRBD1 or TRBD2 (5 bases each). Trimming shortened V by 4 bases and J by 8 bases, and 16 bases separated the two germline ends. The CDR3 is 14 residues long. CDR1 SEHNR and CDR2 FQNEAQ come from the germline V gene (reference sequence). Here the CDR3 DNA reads TGTGCCAGCAGCTGGGACGCGGCCTATGGTACGCAGTATTTT. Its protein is CASSWDAAYGTQYF.

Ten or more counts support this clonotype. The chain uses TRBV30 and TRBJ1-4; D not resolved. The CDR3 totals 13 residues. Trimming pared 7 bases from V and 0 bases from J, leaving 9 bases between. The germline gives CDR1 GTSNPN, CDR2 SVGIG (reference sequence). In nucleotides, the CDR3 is TGTGCCTCACTCTTTGCAACTAATGAAAAACTGTTTTTT. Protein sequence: CASLFATNEKLFF.

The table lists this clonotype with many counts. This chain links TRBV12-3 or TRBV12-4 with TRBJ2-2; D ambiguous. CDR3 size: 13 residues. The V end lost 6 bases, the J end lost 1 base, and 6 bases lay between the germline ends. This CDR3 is CASRRLNTGELFF. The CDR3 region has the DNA TGTGCCAGCAGGCGACTGAACACCGGGGAGCTGTTTTTT.

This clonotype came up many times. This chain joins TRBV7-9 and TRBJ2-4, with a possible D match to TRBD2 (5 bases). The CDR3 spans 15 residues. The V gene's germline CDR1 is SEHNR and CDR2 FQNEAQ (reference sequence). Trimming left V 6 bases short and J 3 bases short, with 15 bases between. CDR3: CASSATNGVKNIQYF. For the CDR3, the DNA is TGTGCCAGCAGTGCGACTAACGGGGTCAAAAACATTCAGTACTTC.

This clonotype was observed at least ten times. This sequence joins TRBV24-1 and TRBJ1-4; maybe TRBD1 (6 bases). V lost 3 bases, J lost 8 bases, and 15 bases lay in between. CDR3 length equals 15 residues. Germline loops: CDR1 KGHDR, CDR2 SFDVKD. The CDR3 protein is CATSDGWGAGEKLFF. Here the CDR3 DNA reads TGTGCCACCAGTGATGGATGGGGGGCCGGGGAAAAACTGTTTTTT.

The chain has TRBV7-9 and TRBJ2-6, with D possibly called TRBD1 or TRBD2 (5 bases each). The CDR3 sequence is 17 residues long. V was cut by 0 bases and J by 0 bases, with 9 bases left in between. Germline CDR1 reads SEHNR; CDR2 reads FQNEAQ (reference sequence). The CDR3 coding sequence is TGTGCCAGCAGCTTAGCACGGGGCCCCTCTGGGGCCAACGTCCTGACTTTC. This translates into CASSLARGPSGANVLTF.

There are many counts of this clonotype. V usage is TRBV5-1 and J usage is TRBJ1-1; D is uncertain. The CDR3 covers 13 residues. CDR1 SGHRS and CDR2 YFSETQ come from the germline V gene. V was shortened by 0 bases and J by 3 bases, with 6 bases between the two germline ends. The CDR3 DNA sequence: TGCGCCAGCAGCTTGGACAGTCACACTGAAGCTTTCTTT. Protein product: CASSLDSHTEAFF.

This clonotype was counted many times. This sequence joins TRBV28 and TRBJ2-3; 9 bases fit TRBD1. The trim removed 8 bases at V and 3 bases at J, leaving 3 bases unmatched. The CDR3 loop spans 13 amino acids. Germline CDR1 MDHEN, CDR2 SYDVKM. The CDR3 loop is CASGTGTTDTQYF. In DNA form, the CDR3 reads TGTGCCAGCGGGACAGGGACAACAGATACGCAGTATTTT.

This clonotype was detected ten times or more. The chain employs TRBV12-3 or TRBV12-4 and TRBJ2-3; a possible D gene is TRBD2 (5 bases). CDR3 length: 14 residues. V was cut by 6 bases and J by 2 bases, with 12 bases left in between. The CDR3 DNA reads TGTGCCAGCAGCTCACTAGGAAACACAGATACGCAGTATTTT. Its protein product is CASSSLGNTDTQYF.

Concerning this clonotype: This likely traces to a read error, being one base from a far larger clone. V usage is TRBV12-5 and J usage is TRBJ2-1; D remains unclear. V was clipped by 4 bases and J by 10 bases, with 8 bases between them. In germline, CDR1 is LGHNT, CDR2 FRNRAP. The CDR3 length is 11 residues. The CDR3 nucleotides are TGTGCTAGTGGTTCCTTCGGCGAGCAGTTCTTC. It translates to CASGSFGEQFF.

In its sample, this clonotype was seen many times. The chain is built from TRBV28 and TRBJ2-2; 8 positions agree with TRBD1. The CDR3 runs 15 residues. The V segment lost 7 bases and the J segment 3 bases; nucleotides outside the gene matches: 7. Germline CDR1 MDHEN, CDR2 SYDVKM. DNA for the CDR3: TGTGCCAGCACCACCGGGACAGGAGACACCGGGGAGCTGTTTTTT. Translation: CASTTGTGDTGELFF.